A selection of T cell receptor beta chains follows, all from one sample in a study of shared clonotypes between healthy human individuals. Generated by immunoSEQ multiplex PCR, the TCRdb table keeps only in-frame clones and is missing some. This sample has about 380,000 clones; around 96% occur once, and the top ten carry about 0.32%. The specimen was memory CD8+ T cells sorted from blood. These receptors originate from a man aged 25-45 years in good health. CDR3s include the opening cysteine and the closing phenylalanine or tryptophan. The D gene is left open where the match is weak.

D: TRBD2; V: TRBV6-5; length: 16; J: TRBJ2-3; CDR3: CASSYSGGSSLDTQYF
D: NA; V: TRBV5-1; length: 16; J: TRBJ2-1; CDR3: CASSLRDLGAYNEQFF
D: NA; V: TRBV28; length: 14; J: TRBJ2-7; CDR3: CASSNLRGVYEQYF
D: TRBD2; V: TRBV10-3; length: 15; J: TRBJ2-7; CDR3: CAISDQRESPYEQYF
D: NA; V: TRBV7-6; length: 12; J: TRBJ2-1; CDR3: CASSLDRNEQFF
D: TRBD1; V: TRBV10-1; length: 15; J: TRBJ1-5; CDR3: CASSQGTGGCPPQHF
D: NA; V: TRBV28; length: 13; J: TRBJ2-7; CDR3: CASSSLTPYEQYF
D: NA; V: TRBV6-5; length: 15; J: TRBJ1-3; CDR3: CASSYGGGPGNTIYF
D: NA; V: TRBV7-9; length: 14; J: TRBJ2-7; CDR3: CASSLRGTLYEQYF
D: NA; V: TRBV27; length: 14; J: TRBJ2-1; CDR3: CASSLAGRYNEQFF
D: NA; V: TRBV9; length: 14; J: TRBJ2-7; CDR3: CASSSDPSFKGLYF
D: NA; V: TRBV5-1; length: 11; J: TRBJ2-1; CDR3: CGQVRSNEQFF
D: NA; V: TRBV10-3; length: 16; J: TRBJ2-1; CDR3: CAISKQTSSSYNEQFF
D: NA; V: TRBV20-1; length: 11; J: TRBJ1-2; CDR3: CSAGRGGGYTF
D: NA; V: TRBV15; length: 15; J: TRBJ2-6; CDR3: CATSRARSGANVLTF
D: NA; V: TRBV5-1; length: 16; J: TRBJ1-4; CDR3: CASSLAPLRGGEKLFF
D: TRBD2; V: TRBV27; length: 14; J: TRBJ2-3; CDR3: CASRGGGLTDTQYF
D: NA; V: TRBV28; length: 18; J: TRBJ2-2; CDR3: CASSFGGHAGPNTGELFF
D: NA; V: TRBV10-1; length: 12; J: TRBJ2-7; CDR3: CASSNLSYEQYF
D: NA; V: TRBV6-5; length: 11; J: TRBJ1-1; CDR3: CASSLANEAFF
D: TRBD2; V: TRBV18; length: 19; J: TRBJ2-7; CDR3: CASSPYGLAGALVPREQYF
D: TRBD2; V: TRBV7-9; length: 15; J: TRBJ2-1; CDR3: CASSSGLAGLMRQFF